This T cell receptor beta chain was observed in a study of cytomegalovirus exposure and HLA in healthy donors. Notes on the study in general: The productive fraction for most TCR beta V segments was about 90% or about 30% in an earlier analysis.

PCR involved 60 Vbeta and 13 Jbeta primers. TCRdb's table, derived via immunoSEQ multiplex PCR, lists solely in-frame clones and lacks some. The table lists approximately 150,000 clones, about 80% of them singletons. Points on this clone: The antigen is not known.

Germline V gene lookup returns CDR1 LNHDA and CDR2 SQIVND (reference sequence). Trimming took off 9 bases at V and 5 bases at J, with 19 bases between the two ends. The CDR3 has 14 amino acids. The rearrangement uses TRBV19 and TRBJ1-2, with D perhaps matching TRBD1 (5 bases). The clonotype was recovered from a woman in her thirties or forties in good health and CMV-seronegative. The specimen sequenced was PBMCs. CDR3 sequence (DNA): TGTGCCAGCCGCACAGGAGGGGAGGTATATGGCTACACCTTC. Its protein is CASRTGGEVYGYTF.